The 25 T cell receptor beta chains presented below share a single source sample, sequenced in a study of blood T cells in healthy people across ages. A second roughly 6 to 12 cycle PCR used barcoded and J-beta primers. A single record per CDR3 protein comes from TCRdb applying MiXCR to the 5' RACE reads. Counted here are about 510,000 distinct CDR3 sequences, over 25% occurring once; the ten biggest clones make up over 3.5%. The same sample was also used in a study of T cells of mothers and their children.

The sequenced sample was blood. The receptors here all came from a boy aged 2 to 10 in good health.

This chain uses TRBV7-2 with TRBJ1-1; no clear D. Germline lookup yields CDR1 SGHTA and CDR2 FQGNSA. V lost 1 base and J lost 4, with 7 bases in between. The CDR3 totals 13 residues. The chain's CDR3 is CASSLGWRTEAFF. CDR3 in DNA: TGTGCCAGCAGCTTAGGGTGGCGCACTGAAGCTTTCTTT.

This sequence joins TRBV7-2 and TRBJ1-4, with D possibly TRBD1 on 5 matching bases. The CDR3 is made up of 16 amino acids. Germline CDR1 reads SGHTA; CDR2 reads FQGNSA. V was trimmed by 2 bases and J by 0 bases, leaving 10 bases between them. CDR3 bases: TGTGCCAGCAGCTTAAGGGGCTTATCAACTAATGAAAAACTGTTTTTT. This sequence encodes CASSLRGLSTNEKLFF.

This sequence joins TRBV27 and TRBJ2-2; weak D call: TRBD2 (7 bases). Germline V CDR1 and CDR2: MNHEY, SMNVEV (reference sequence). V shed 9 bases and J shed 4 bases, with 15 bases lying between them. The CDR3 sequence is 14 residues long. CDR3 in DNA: TGTGCCAGTAAGGGGGGGCGGAGCACCGGGGAGCTGTTTTTT. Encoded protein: CASKGGRSTGELFF.

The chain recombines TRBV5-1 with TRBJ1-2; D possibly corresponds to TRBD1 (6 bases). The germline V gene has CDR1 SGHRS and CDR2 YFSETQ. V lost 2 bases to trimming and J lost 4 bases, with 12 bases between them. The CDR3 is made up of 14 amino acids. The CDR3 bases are TGCGCCAGCAGCTTACAGGGAGAAGGCTATGGCTACACCTTC. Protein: CASSLQGEGYGYTF.

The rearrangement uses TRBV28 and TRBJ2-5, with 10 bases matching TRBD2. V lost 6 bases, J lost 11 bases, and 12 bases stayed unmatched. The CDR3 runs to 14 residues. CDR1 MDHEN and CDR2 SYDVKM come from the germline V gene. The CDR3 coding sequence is TGTGCCAGCAGCCCTCTAGCGGGAGACCCCTGGCAGTACTTC. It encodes CASSPLAGDPWQYF.

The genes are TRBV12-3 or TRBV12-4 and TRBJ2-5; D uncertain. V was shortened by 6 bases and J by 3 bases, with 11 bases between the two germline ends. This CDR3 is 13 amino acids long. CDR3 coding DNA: TGTGCCAGCAGCCCTATCCGGGAAGAGACCCAGTACTTC. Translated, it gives CASSPIREETQYF.

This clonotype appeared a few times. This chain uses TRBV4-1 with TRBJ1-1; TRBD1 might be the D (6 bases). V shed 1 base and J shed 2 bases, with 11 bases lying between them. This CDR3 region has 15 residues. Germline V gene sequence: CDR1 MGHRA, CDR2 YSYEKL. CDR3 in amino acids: CASSQAGTLNTEAFF. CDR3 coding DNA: TGCGCCAGCAGCCAAGCCGGGACACTCAACACTGAAGCTTTCTTT.

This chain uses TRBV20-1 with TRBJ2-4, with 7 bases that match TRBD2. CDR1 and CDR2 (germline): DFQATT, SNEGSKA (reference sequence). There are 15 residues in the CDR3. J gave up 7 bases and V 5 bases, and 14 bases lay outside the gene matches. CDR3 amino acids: CSAGLPGTKANIQYF. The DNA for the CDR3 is TGCAGTGCTGGACTGCCCGGGACTAAGGCCAACATTCAGTACTTC.

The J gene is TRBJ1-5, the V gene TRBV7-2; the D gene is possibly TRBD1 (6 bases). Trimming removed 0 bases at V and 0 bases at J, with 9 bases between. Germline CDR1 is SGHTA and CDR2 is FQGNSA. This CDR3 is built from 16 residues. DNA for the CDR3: TGTGCCAGCAGCTTAGCGGACAGTTATAGCAATCAGCCCCAGCATTTT. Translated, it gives CASSLADSYSNQPQHF.

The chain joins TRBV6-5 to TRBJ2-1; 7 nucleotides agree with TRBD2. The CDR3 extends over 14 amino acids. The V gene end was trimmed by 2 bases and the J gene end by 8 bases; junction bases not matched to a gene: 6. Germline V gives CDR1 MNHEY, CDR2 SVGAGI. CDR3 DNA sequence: TGTGCCAGCAGTTACACATTGGGAGGGGATGAGCAGTTCTTC. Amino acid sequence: CASSYTLGGDEQFF.

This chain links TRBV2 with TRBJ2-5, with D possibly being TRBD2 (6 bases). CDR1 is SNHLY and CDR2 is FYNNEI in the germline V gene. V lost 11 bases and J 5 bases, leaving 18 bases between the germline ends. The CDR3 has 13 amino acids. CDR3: CALRASGVETQYF. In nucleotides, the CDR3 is TGTGCCCTGAGGGCCTCGGGGGTCGAGACCCAGTACTTC.

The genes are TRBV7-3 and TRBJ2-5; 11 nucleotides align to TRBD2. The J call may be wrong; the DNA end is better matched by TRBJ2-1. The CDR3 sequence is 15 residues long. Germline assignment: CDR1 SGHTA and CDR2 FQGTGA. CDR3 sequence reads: CASSTIAGGPGEQFF. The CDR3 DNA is TGTGCCAGCAGCACTATAGCGGGGGGGCCTGGTGAGCAGTTCTTC.

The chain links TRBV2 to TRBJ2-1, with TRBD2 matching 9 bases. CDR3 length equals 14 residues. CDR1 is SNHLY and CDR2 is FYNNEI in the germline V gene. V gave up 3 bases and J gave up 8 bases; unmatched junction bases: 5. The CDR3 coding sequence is TGTGCCAGCAGTGATGGCGGGAGGGCCGATGAGCAGTTCTTC. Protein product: CASSDGGRADEQFF.

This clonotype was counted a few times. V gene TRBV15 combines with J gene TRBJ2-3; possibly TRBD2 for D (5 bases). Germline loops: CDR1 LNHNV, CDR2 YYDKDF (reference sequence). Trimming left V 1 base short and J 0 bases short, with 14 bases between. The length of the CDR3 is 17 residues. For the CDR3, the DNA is TGTGCCACCAGCAGAGCTTGGTTTGGCGGGAGCACAGATACGCAGTATTTT. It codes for CATSRAWFGGSTDTQYF.

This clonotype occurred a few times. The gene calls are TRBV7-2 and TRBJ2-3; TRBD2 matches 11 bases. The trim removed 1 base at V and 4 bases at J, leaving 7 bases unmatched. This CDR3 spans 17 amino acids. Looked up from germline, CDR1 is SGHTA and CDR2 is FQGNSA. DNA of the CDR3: TGTGCCAGCAGCTTAGTGCCTAGCGGGGGGATCTCAGATACGCAGTATTTT. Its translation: CASSLVPSGGISDTQYF.

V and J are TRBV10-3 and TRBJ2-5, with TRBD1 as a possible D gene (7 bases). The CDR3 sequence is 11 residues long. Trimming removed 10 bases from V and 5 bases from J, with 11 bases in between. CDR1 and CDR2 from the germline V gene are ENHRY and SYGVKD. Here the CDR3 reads CATGGSETQYF. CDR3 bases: TGTGCCACAGGGGGGTCGGAGACCCAGTACTTC.

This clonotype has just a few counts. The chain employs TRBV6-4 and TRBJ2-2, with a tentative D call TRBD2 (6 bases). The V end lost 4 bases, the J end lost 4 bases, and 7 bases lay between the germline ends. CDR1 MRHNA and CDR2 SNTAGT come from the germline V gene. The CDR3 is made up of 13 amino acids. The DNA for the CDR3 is TGTGCCAGCAGTGCGACTAGCACCGGGGAGCTGTTTTTT. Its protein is CASSATSTGELFF.

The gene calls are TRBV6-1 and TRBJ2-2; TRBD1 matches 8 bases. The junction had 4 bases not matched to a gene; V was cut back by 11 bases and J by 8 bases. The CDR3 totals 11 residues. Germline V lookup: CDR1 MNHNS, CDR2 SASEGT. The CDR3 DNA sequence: TGTGCCGGACAGGGATCGGGGGAGCTGTTTTTT. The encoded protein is CAGQGSGELFF.

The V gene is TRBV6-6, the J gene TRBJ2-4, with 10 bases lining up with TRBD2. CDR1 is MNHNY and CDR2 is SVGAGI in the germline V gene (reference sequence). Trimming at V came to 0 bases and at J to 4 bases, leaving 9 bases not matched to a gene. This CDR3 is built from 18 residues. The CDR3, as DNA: TGTGCCAGCAGTTACTCGAAGGTCCCTAGCGGGGGAAAAAACATTCAGTACTTC. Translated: CASSYSKVPSGGKNIQYF.

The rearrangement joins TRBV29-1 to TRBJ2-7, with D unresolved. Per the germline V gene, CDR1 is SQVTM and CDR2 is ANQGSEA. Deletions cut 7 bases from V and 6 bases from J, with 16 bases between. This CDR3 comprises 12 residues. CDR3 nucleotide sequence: TGCAGCGGTGGGATGGTAGGGCGCGAGCAGTACTTC. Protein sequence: CSGGMVGREQYF.

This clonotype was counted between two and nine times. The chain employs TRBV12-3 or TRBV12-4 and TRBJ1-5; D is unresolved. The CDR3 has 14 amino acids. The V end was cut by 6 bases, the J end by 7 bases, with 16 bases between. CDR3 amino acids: CASSGPLLGQPQHF. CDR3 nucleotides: TGTGCCAGCAGCGGACCGCTACTGGGGCAGCCCCAGCATTTT.

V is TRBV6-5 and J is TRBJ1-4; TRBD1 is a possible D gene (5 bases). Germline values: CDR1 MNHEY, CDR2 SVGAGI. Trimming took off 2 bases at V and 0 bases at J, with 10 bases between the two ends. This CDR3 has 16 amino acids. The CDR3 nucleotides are TGTGCCAGCAGTTACACCCGGGGGTCAACTAATGAAAAACTGTTTTTT. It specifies CASSYTRGSTNEKLFF.

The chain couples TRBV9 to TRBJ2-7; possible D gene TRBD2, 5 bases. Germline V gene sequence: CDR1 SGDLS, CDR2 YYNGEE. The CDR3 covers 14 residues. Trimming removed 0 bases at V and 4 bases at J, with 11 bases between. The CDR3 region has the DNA TGTGCCAGCAGCGTAGGTTCTAGCCGTTACGAGCAGTACTTC. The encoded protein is CASSVGSSRYEQYF.

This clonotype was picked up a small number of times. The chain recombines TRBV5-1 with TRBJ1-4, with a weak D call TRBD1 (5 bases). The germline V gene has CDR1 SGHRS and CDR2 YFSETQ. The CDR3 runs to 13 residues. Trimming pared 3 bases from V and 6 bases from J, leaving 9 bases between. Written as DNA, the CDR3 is TGCGCCAGCAGCTCCGGGGGTCATGAAAAACTGTTTTTT. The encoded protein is CASSSGGHEKLFF.

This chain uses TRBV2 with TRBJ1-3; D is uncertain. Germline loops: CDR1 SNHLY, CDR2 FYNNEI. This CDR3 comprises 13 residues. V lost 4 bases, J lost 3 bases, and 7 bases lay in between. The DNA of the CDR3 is TGTGCCAGCAGTGGCAGAAATGGAAACACCATATATTTT. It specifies CASSGRNGNTIYF.